This TCR beta chain was recovered during a study of early T cells in non-severe SARS-CoV-2 infection. Study details: Sequencing of unsorted whole blood was done on bulk RNA, leaving chains unpaired. Regarding the study as a whole: A preference for anti-spike CD8 responses marked VDJdb matching, which missed private and CD4 specificities.

Each single cDNA molecule received a unique molecular identifier. TCRdb redid the calling of the 5' RACE reads with MiXCR, one entry per CDR3 protein. The repertoire consists of roughly 54,000 distinct CDR3 sequences, with roughly 5.3% occurring once and the leading ten covering about 6.8%. Germline values: CDR1 LNHDA, CDR2 SQIVND (reference sequence). The CDR3 runs 14 residues. The V end was cut by 5 bases, the J end by 5 bases, with 12 bases between. This clonotype was observed a few times. Its antigen is as yet unknown. This TCR was recovered from an adult who was a healthcare worker with PCR-confirmed SARS-CoV-2 infection or an uninfected control (not recorded which). The genes are TRBV19 and TRBJ1-4, with D uncertain. The sample taken for sequencing was whole blood. DNA for the CDR3: TGTGCCAGTAGTCTCGGACGCCCGAATGAAAAACTGTTTTTT. Translated, it gives CASSLGRPNEKLFF.